This TCR beta chain came from a study of T cell changes during pregnancy in multiple sclerosis. The CDR3 has 14 amino acids. Trimming pared 3 bases from V and 7 bases from J, leaving 14 bases between. Looked up from germline, CDR1 is SGDLS and CDR2 is YYNGEE. Profiled with immunoSEQ multiplex PCR; TCRdb holds only in-frame clones, not every one. The sample has several thousand clones; around 86% are singletons. The chain couples TRBV9 to TRBJ2-4; possible D gene TRBD2, 6 bases. This receptor was identified in a female donor in good health, enrolled as a control in a pregnancy study. The starting material was CD8+ T cells from peripheral blood mononuclear cells, obtained in the first trimester of pregnancy. Here the CDR3 reads CASSAPGVRNIQYF. DNA for the CDR3: TGTGCCAGCAGCGCGCCGGGGGTTCGGAACATTCAGTACTTC.